This TCR beta chain came from a study of Ad26.COV2.S vaccination and SARS-CoV-2 variants. Study-level background: Enrolled in COV1001, the donor was in the Ad26.COV2.S trial arm, which received the vaccine. The study, taken as a whole, reports: Non-spike TCR breadth was similar in vaccine and placebo recipients. An underestimation of total T cell responses may have resulted from the TCR breadth and depth analyses.

Comment on this clone: As yet, its antigen is unknown.

Measured with immunoSEQ multiplex PCR; TCRdb has only the in-frame clones, and not every one. This table has hundreds of thousands of clones, around 90% appearing once. The treatment is: around 19 received Ad26.COV2.S at low or high dose, single or two shots; five or six received placebo; per-sample allocation not given. Material that was analyzed had been drawn on day 63 after the first vaccine or placebo injection. The sequencing here drew on peripheral blood, taken in a trial of Ad26.COV2.S vaccine versus placebo. The sequence was obtained from a person aged 18-65 years who received the Ad26.COV2.S COVID-19 vaccine or a placebo.

The CDR3 DNA follows: TGTGCCAGCAGCTTAGAGAGAGGGCCCTTTTACGAGCAGTACTTC. Its protein is CASSLERGPFYEQYF. The chain employs TRBV11-2 and TRBJ2-7; a possible D gene is TRBD2 (5 bases). There are 15 residues in the CDR3. Germline V gives CDR1 SGHAT, CDR2 FQNNGV. V was pared by 0 bases and J by 4 bases, with 13 bases between.